This TCR beta chain was sequenced for a study of CD8+ T cells in alopecia areata. Study at large: Treated patients took oral tofacitinib at 5 to 10 mg twice daily. The study, taken as a whole, reports: Tofacitinib produced a significant decrease in scalp clonality and in expanded CD8+ clones among the top 100. Relative to normal scalp, lesional scalp, especially alopecia totalis/universalis, showed higher clonality.

As for this clone: What it recognizes is unknown. An end of the junction differs from the germline gene, which may be a read error.

Sample treatment: oral pan-JAK inhibitor, 5-10 mg twice daily. The length of the CDR3 is 14 residues. CDR1 is SEHNR, CDR2 FQNEAQ, per germline (reference sequence). Extraction of RNA preceded its reverse transcription into cDNA, which served as the sequencing template. Assay used: immunoSEQ multiplex PCR; TCRdb lists only in-frame clones, some missing. The sample contains around 160,000 clones, around three fifths of which appear only once. This clonotype was sampled from a human donor with alopecia areata. The sample in question was CD4+ T cells sorted from blood, obtained at week 24, from a patient treated with tofacitinib. This chain connects TRBV7-9 to TRBJ1-1; D ambiguous. CDR3 protein: CASSPSVVSQMVIF. As DNA, the CDR3 is TGTGCCAGCAGCCCATCCGTTGTATCTCAAATGGTGATCTTT.